This T cell receptor (beta chain) appears in the sequencing data of a study of cytomegalovirus exposure and HLA in healthy donors. The donors, nominally healthy at sampling, likely had unrecorded immune exposures. The PCR had 60 Vbeta and 13 Jbeta primers. Assay: immunoSEQ multiplex PCR; the TCRdb copy retains only in-frame clones and omits some. The profile shows over 150,000 clones, less than 85% of them singletons. Only one count was recorded for this clone. Its antigen is as yet unknown. The V gene's germline CDR1 is MGHRA and CDR2 YSYEKL. V lost 3 bases to trimming and J lost 0 bases; unmatched junction nucleotides: 4. This CDR3 comprises 16 residues. Whole-study results and caveats: Of the V segments, some could not be distinguished, including TRBV6-2 and TRBV6-3, and were excluded. TCR beta V segments were, for the most part, productive about 87% or about 30% of the time in an earlier analysis.

Sequences were obtained from PBMCs. The chain combines TRBV4-1 with TRBJ2-2; TRBD2 aligns across 7 bases. This clonotype was sampled from a young man in good health and CMV-seronegative. The CDR3 coding sequence is TGCGCCAGCAGCCATCCCCGGGGGGCGAACACCGGGGAGCTGTTTTTT. Translating it yields CASSHPRGANTGELFF.